One sample yielded the 28 T cell receptor beta chains listed below, sequenced in a study of CD8 T cells in ankylosing spondylitis. Their antigens are not known. Via MiXCR, TCRdb re-called the 5' RACE reads, giving one row per CDR3 protein. Of a few hundred thousand distinct CDR3 sequences in the sample, about 22% are singletons; the top ten hold around 16%. Study results and caveats: It appeared that ankylosing spondylitis blood was characterized by a TCR beta motif of under ten highly homologous variants.

Material: blood, either unsorted or a sorted T cell fraction (not recorded which). Receptors were obtained from a male donor with ankylosing spondylitis.

This clonotype was counted only a few times. The chain uses TRBV3-1 and TRBJ2-3, with 13 bases identical to TRBD2. J gave up 6 bases and V 1 base, and 16 bases lay outside the gene matches. The CDR3 contains 20 residues. CDR1 LGHDT and CDR2 YNNKEL come from the germline V gene (reference sequence). The CDR3 coding sequence is TGTGCCAGCAGCCAAGCGGGGGGACTAGCGGGATCGGGATACGGGGATACGCAGTATTTT. As protein: CASSQAGGLAGSGYGDTQYF.

This clonotype was observed a handful of times. The chain links TRBV6-1 to TRBJ2-3, with 9 bases fitting TRBD2. Germline CDR1 and CDR2: MNHNS and SASEGT. With V trimmed by 5 bases and J by 4 bases, 10 bases remained unmatched. The CDR3 is 16 residues long. CDR3 nucleotide sequence: TGTGCCAGCAGTCAGAAAGGTAGCGGGAGATCAGATACGCAGTATTTT. Translation gives CASSQKGSGRSDTQYF.

This clonotype was detected many times. The chain couples TRBV6-1 to TRBJ2-1; D perhaps matches TRBD2 (7 bases). V was shortened by 6 bases and J by 5 bases, with 17 bases between the two germline ends. The CDR3 spans 15 residues. Germline assignment: CDR1 MNHNS and CDR2 SASEGT. CDR3 residues: CASRDRGRGNNEQFF. In nucleotides, the CDR3 is TGTGCCAGCAGGGACCGTGGGAGGGGGAACAATGAGCAGTTCTTC.

The V and J genes are TRBV4-1 and TRBJ2-5; possibly TRBD1 for D (6 bases). Trimming left V 3 bases short and J 3 bases short, with 14 bases between. The germline gives CDR1 MGHRA, CDR2 YSYEKL. This CDR3 has 15 amino acids. The CDR3, as DNA: TGCGCCAGCAGCCATGTTGACAGGACAGAAGAGACCCAGTACTTC. Protein sequence: CASSHVDRTEETQYF.

This clonotype came up many times. V gene TRBV5-1 combines with J gene TRBJ2-3, with D possibly called TRBD1 or TRBD2 (5 bases each). The germline CDR1 and CDR2 sequences are SGHRS and YFSETQ. The V gene lost 4 bases and the J gene lost 1 base, with 10 bases spanning the gap. The CDR3 loop spans 14 amino acids. CDR3 coding DNA: TGCGCCAGCAGCCCCCGGGACCGCACAGATACGCAGTATTTT. Its protein product is CASSPRDRTDTQYF.

Only a few counts were recorded for this clonotype. The CDR3, as DNA: TGTGCCAGCAGTTTCCAACAGGTATCCTACAATGAGCAGTTCTTC. Translated, it gives CASSFQQVSYNEQFF. The V and J genes are TRBV27 and TRBJ2-1; D possibly corresponds to TRBD1 (5 bases). CDR1 MNHEY and CDR2 SMNVEV come from the germline V gene (reference sequence). The CDR3 is 15 residues long. V gave up 3 bases and J gave up 1 base, with 10 bases separating them.

The chain joins TRBV6-5 to TRBJ2-5; D remains ambiguous. V lost 0 bases to trimming and J lost 5 bases, with 10 bases between them. CDR1 is MNHEY and CDR2 is SVGAGI in the germline V gene. The CDR3 has 14 amino acids. The CDR3 nucleotides read TGTGCCAGCAGTTACTCTCTGGCTTCGGAGACCCAGTACTTC. This codes for CASSYSLASETQYF.

This clonotype was seen more than once but under ten times. This chain joins TRBV27 and TRBJ1-5, with no clear D. The CDR3 extends over 14 amino acids. The V gene's germline CDR1 is MNHEY and CDR2 SMNVEV (reference sequence). V gave up 2 bases and J gave up 0 bases, with 5 bases separating them. The CDR3 nucleotides are TGTGCCAGCAGTTTAATCTTTAGCAATCAGCCCCAGCATTTT. Translating it yields CASSLIFSNQPQHF.

The chain links TRBV12-5 to TRBJ2-3; D gene uncertain. Looked up from germline, CDR1 is LGHNT and CDR2 is FRNRAP. Trimming shortened V by 1 base and J by 6 bases, and 8 bases separated the two germline ends. The CDR3 is made up of 13 amino acids. In DNA, the CDR3 is TGTGCTAGTGGTTTGGGGGGATTGGATACGCAGTATTTT. Its translation: CASGLGGLDTQYF.

The chain carries TRBV10-3 and TRBJ2-5, with 9 nucleotides matching TRBD2. Unmatched junction bases numbered 4, after V lost 4 bases and J lost 4 bases. The CDR3 is made up of 14 amino acids. Germline V lookup: CDR1 ENHRY, CDR2 SYGVKD. The CDR3 sequence is CAISVAGVPETQYF. CDR3 sequence (DNA): TGTGCCATCAGTGTAGCGGGAGTCCCAGAGACCCAGTACTTC.

J is TRBJ1-2 and V is TRBV28; D not resolved. V lost 6 bases to trimming and J lost 3 bases, with 20 bases between them. This CDR3 is built from 16 residues. The germline gives CDR1 MDHEN, CDR2 SYDVKM. The CDR3 DNA sequence: TGTGCCAGCAGCCCTCCCAAAGGCGCCCTGTACTATGGCTACACCTTC. Translated, it gives CASSPPKGALYYGYTF.

The J gene is TRBJ1-3, the V gene TRBV20-1; tentatively, D is TRBD1 (6 bases). Germline V gives CDR1 DFQATT, CDR2 SNEGSKA (reference sequence). There are 14 residues in the CDR3. With 4 bases removed from V and 7 bases from J, the gap between germline ends came to 17 bases. The CDR3 bases are TGCAGTGCTACGGGGGGCTCTGGCTGGAACACCATATATTTT. Protein sequence: CSATGGSGWNTIYF.

Ten or more counts support this clonotype. The chain couples TRBV20-1 to TRBJ2-1; D gene ambiguous. Germline-derived CDR1 and CDR2 are DFQATT and SNEGSKA (reference sequence). This CDR3 is built from 13 residues. Trimming cost V 5 bases and J 10 bases, with 18 bases left between them. The CDR3: CSAGSLRAEEQFF. In DNA, the CDR3 is TGCAGTGCTGGCTCTCTCCGGGCCGAGGAGCAGTTCTTC.

This clonotype was detected only a few times. The V and J genes are TRBV11-2 and TRBJ2-7, with 9 bases that match TRBD2. The V gene end was trimmed by 4 bases and the J gene end by 8 bases; junction bases not matched to a gene: 12. The CDR3 has 15 residues. Germline V gene data show CDR1 as SGHAT and CDR2 as FQNNGV. The chain's CDR3 is CASSSAAGGVRQQYF. Here the CDR3 DNA reads TGTGCCAGCAGCTCCGCCGCGGGAGGGGTGAGACAGCAGTACTTC.

This clonotype showed up just a few times. The chain recombines TRBV15 with TRBJ2-7, with D perhaps matching TRBD1 (6 bases). V was shortened by 1 base and J by 1 base, with 17 bases between the two germline ends. The CDR3 runs 17 residues. Per the germline V gene, CDR1 is LNHNV and CDR2 is YYDKDF (reference sequence). The CDR3 is CATSRGWVQGLSYEQYF. CDR3 bases: TGTGCCACCAGCAGAGGTTGGGTACAGGGATTGTCCTACGAGCAGTACTTC.

The table lists this clonotype with many counts. The chain couples TRBV28 to TRBJ2-4; D might be TRBD2 (5 bases). V shed 4 bases and J shed 7 bases, with 11 bases lying between them. The CDR3 is made up of 13 amino acids. CDR1 and CDR2 (germline): MDHEN, SYDVKM. The CDR3 protein is CASSYAGANIQYF. The CDR3 DNA reads as TGTGCCAGCAGTTACGCGGGTGCGAACATTCAGTACTTC.

V usage is TRBV24-1 and J usage is TRBJ2-3; 9 bases agree with TRBD1. J gave up 5 bases and V 2 bases, and 4 bases lay outside the gene matches. CDR1 and CDR2 from the germline V gene are KGHDR and SFDVKD. This CDR3 has 15 residues. CDR3 sequence: CATSDSGTGKDTQYF. For the CDR3, the DNA is TGTGCCACCAGTGATTCCGGGACAGGGAAAGATACGCAGTATTTT.

The chain links TRBV2 to TRBJ2-7; D ambiguous. The CDR3 consists of 13 residues. Germline V gene sequence: CDR1 SNHLY, CDR2 FYNNEI. V was cut by 3 bases and J by 0 bases, with 6 bases left in between. For the CDR3, the DNA is TGTGCCAGCAGTGACCAGTTCTCCTACGAGCAGTACTTC. Translating it yields CASSDQFSYEQYF.

This clonotype occurred a few times. The chain couples TRBV29-1 to TRBJ1-1; tentative D call: TRBD1 (5 bases). The V end lost 4 bases, the J end lost 0 bases, and 9 bases lay between the germline ends. This CDR3 region has 13 residues. The germline V gene encodes CDR1 SQVTM and CDR2 ANQGSEA. CDR3 in amino acids: CSVGDGLNTEAFF. The CDR3 DNA is TGCAGCGTTGGGGACGGTCTGAACACTGAAGCTTTCTTT.

This clonotype was observed a handful of times. The chain carries TRBV6-5 and TRBJ2-1, with D perhaps assigned TRBD1 or TRBD2 (5 bases each). V was trimmed by 2 bases and J by 12 bases, leaving 8 bases between them. The CDR3 spans 11 residues. Germline V gives CDR1 MNHEY, CDR2 SVGAGI. CDR3 nucleotides: TGTGCCAGCAGTTACGGGGGTTTGCAGTTCTTC. It codes for CASSYGGLQFF.

The chain employs TRBV20-1 and TRBJ1-1; D not resolved. Per the germline V gene, CDR1 is DFQATT and CDR2 is SNEGSKA (reference sequence). Trimming took 2 bases from V and 11 from J, leaving 18 bases between them. The CDR3 is 13 amino acids. CDR3 amino acids: CSARMGKWVSAFF. The DNA for the CDR3 is TGCAGTGCTAGAATGGGCAAGTGGGTGTCCGCTTTCTTT.

The rearrangement uses TRBV11-2 and TRBJ2-5; D unclear. Germline lookup yields CDR1 SGHAT and CDR2 FQNNGV. V was shortened by 7 bases and J by 4 bases, with 13 bases between the two germline ends. The CDR3 sequence is 13 residues long. CDR3 bases: TGTGCCAGCACACCTCTGGGTAGAGAGACCCAGTACTTC. Protein: CASTPLGRETQYF.

This clonotype was picked up a small number of times. The V gene is TRBV11-2, the J gene TRBJ2-4, with D possibly TRBD2 on 7 matching bases. The CDR3 length is 16 residues. The germline V gene encodes CDR1 SGHAT and CDR2 FQNNGV. The V gene lost 4 bases and the J gene lost 0 bases, with 13 bases spanning the gap. The CDR3 nucleotides are TGTGCCAGCAGCTATAGGGGGGGAATAGCCAAAAACATTCAGTACTTC. Its protein product is CASSYRGGIAKNIQYF.

The chain couples TRBV5-6 to TRBJ2-7; D perhaps matches TRBD2 (6 bases). Trimming pared 0 bases from V and 1 base from J, leaving 11 bases between. Germline V gene sequence: CDR1 SGHDT, CDR2 YYEEEE. This CDR3 comprises 15 residues. This chain's CDR3 is CASSLVSSESYEQYF. The CDR3 coding sequence is TGTGCCAGCAGCTTGGTTTCTAGCGAATCCTACGAGCAGTACTTC.

This clonotype was observed a handful of times. The chain joins TRBV6-1 to TRBJ1-2; possible D gene TRBD1, 5 bases. V lost 6 bases, J lost 0 bases, and 11 bases lay in between. This CDR3 region has 14 residues. The germline CDR1 and CDR2 sequences are MNHNS and SASEGT. The CDR3 is CASRGTVSNYGYTF. Here the CDR3 DNA reads TGTGCCAGCAGAGGGACGGTATCTAACTATGGCTACACCTTC.

The chain is built from TRBV9 and TRBJ2-1, with 7 bases that match TRBD2. The length of the CDR3 is 18 residues. After removal of 0 bases from V and 1 base from J, the junction contained 10 bases not matched to a gene. Germline values: CDR1 SGDLS, CDR2 YYNGEE. The CDR3 loop reads CASSVGPRAGESYNEQFF. The CDR3 DNA reads as TGTGCCAGCAGCGTAGGCCCGCGCGCGGGGGAATCCTACAATGAGCAGTTCTTC.

V usage is TRBV16 and J usage is TRBJ1-1; 7 nucleotides match TRBD1. Losses at the gene ends were 4 bases for V and 11 bases for J; bases not matched to a gene: 13. The germline gives CDR1 KGHSY, CDR2 FQNENV. The CDR3 totals 14 residues. CDR3 loop: CASSPLQDRAEAFF. CDR3 sequence (DNA): TGTGCCAGCAGCCCATTGCAAGACAGGGCGGAGGCTTTCTTT.

The V and J genes are TRBV10-3 and TRBJ2-3; 9 bases agree with TRBD2. V was clipped by 11 bases and J by 4 bases; unmatched bases: 4. The germline CDR1 and CDR2 sequences are ENHRY and SYGVKD. The length of the CDR3 is 12 residues. The CDR3 nucleotides read TGTGCCGCTAGCGGGATCTCAGATACGCAGTATTTT. Residues: CAASGISDTQYF.